These T cell receptor beta chains were read from a single sample in a study of shared clonotypes between healthy human individuals. Some clones are missing from TCRdb's copy, which holds only in-frame ones; the method was immunoSEQ multiplex PCR. The sample gives around 2.1 million clones, roughly 91% of which show up once; more than 1.5% is in the top ten. Material for sequencing was naive CD8+ T cells from PBMCs. The receptor set was obtained from a man younger than 30 in good health. Some clones in this sample may be carry-over from other donors' samples. Both conserved end residues are part of each CDR3. The order of the fields is clone size, V gene, J gene, D gene, CDR3 protein, CDR3 DNA. The D gene is left open where the match is weak. Expanded clones are given a class, and other clones once, few, many or no size at all.

abundance: .
v_gene: TRBV6-6
j_gene: TRBJ2-7
d_gene: .
CDR3aa: CASSPHGRINYEQYF
CDR3nt: TGTGCCAGCAGTCCCCACGGCAGGATTAACTACGAGCAGTACTTC

abundance: .
v_gene: TRBV2
j_gene: TRBJ1-2
d_gene: .
CDR3aa: CASSEGRLINYGYTF
CDR3nt: TGTGCCAGCAGTGAAGGCCGACTGATTAACTATGGCTACACCTTC

abundance: .
v_gene: TRBV28
j_gene: TRBJ1-1
d_gene: .
CDR3aa: CASSGVEAEAFF
CDR3nt: TGTGCCAGCAGTGGTGTTGAGGCAGAAGCTTTCTTT

abundance: .
v_gene: TRBV5-1
j_gene: TRBJ1-2
d_gene: TRBD1
CDR3aa: CASSLGQGADGYTF
CDR3nt: TGCGCCAGCAGCTTGGGGCAGGGGGCGGATGGCTACACCTTC

abundance: .
v_gene: TRBV19
j_gene: TRBJ1-5
d_gene: TRBD1
CDR3aa: CASSIRDRGQPQHF
CDR3nt: TGTGCCAGTAGCATTCGGGACAGGGGCCAGCCCCAGCATTTT

abundance: .
v_gene: TRBV7-8
j_gene: TRBJ2-2
d_gene: .
CDR3aa: CASSFPSGGGELFF
CDR3nt: TGTGCCAGCAGCTTTCCCTCGGGTGGCGGGGAGCTGTTTTTT

abundance: .
v_gene: TRBV27
j_gene: TRBJ2-1
d_gene: .
CDR3aa: CASSSGLPSSYNEQFF
CDR3nt: TGTGCCAGCAGTTCAGGACTGCCGAGCTCCTACAATGAGCAGTTCTTC

abundance: .
v_gene: TRBV29-1
j_gene: TRBJ2-1
d_gene: TRBD1
CDR3aa: CSVEGTVTYNEQFF
CDR3nt: TGCAGCGTTGAGGGGACAGTAACCTACAATGAGCAGTTCTTC

abundance: .
v_gene: TRBV6-1
j_gene: TRBJ2-1
d_gene: .
CDR3aa: CASSEVPNNEQFF
CDR3nt: TGTGCCAGCAGTGAAGTTCCGAACAATGAGCAGTTCTTC

abundance: .
v_gene: TRBV2
j_gene: TRBJ2-2
d_gene: .
CDR3aa: CASSHGPQNTGELFF
CDR3nt: TGTGCCAGCAGTCACGGACCACAGAACACCGGGGAGCTGTTTTTT

abundance: .
v_gene: TRBV10-3
j_gene: TRBJ1-2
d_gene: .
CDR3aa: CAISDGGPDHGTYGYTF
CDR3nt: TGTGCCATCAGTGATGGGGGACCTGATCACGGAACGTATGGCTACACCTTC

abundance: .
v_gene: TRBV28
j_gene: TRBJ1-1
d_gene: .
CDR3aa: CASSLVMGFTEAFF
CDR3nt: TGTGCCAGCAGTTTGGTAATGGGGTTCACTGAAGCTTTCTTT

abundance: .
v_gene: TRBV4-1
j_gene: TRBJ2-7
d_gene: .
CDR3aa: CASSFRQESSYEQYF
CDR3nt: TGCGCCAGCAGCTTCAGACAGGAGAGCTCCTACGAGCAGTACTTC

abundance: .
v_gene: TRBV5-6
j_gene: TRBJ2-2
d_gene: TRBD2
CDR3aa: CASSSIAGEETGELFF
CDR3nt: TGTGCCAGCAGCTCTATAGCGGGAGAAGAAACCGGGGAGCTGTTTTTT

abundance: .
v_gene: TRBV7-6
j_gene: TRBJ1-3
d_gene: .
CDR3aa: CAPGGNTIYF
CDR3nt: TGTGCCCCGGGGGGAAACACCATATATTTT

abundance: .
v_gene: TRBV28
j_gene: TRBJ1-4
d_gene: .
CDR3aa: CASSPLGATNEKLFF
CDR3nt: TGTGCCAGCAGCCCCCTAGGGGCCACTAATGAAAAACTGTTTTTT

abundance: .
v_gene: TRBV27
j_gene: TRBJ2-2
d_gene: TRBD1
CDR3aa: CASSPTGVGTGELFF
CDR3nt: TGTGCCAGCAGTCCGACAGGGGTTGGCACCGGGGAGCTGTTTTTT

abundance: .
v_gene: TRBV27
j_gene: TRBJ1-4
d_gene: TRBD1
CDR3aa: CASSSGQGTEKLFF
CDR3nt: TGTGCCAGCAGCTCCGGACAGGGTACCGAAAAACTGTTTTTT

abundance: .
v_gene: TRBV7-6
j_gene: TRBJ2-3
d_gene: TRBD1
CDR3aa: CASSRGQDYADTQYF
CDR3nt: TGTGCCAGCAGCCGGGGACAGGATTACGCAGATACGCAGTATTTT

abundance: .
v_gene: TRBV6-6
j_gene: TRBJ1-2
d_gene: .
CDR3aa: CASSYGGNYGYTF
CDR3nt: TGTGCCAGCAGTTACGGGGGGAACTATGGCTACACCTTC

abundance: once
v_gene: TRBV19
j_gene: TRBJ2-7
d_gene: TRBD2
CDR3aa: CASSHRDYDYEQYF
CDR3nt: TGTGCCAGTAGTCACCGGGACTACGACTACGAGCAGTACTTC

abundance: .
v_gene: TRBV19
j_gene: TRBJ1-1
d_gene: TRBD1
CDR3aa: CASRRGTDMNTEAFF
CDR3nt: TGTGCCAGCCGAAGAGGGACAGACATGAACACTGAAGCTTTCTTT